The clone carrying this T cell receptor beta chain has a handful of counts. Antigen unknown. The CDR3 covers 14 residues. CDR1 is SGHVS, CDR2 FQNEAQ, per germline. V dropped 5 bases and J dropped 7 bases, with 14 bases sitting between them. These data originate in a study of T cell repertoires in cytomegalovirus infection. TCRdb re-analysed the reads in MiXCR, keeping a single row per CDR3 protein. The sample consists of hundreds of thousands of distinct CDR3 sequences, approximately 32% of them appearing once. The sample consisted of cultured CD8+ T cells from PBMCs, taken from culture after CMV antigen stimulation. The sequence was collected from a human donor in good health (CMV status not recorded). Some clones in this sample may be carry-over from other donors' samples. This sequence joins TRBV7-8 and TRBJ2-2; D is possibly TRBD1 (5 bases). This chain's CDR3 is CASSKPWGLGELFF. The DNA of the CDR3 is TGTGCCAGCAGCAAGCCATGGGGCCTCGGGGAGCTGTTTTTT.